The 31 T cell receptor beta chains listed next were all sequenced from one sample in a study of blood T cell repertoires in COVID-19. Measured with immunoSEQ multiplex PCR; TCRdb has only the in-frame clones, and not every one. The sample has about 300,000 clones; about 87% are singletons. Sequenced material: peripheral blood. All receptors derive from a woman in her 30s who had recovered from COVID-19.

This chain uses TRBV30 with TRBJ2-3; 11 nucleotides align to TRBD2. Germline values: CDR1 GTSNPN, CDR2 SVGIG (reference sequence). Germline trimming cut 1 base from V and 2 bases from J; bases unmatched to any gene: 5. The CDR3 sequence is 16 residues long. Written as DNA, the CDR3 is TGTGCCTGGAGTGCCCTACTAGCGGGGGACACAGATACGCAGTATTTT. Translated, it gives CAWSALLAGDTDTQYF.

This clone was observed a few times. The chain employs TRBV15 and TRBJ1-5, with 7 bases identical to TRBD1. The CDR3 is made up of 15 amino acids. Germline CDR1 is LNHNV and CDR2 is YYDKDF (reference sequence). Trimming took 0 bases from V and 3 from J; bases not matched to a gene: 2. CDR3 sequence reads: CATSREGQFNQPQHF. In DNA, the CDR3 is TGTGCCACCAGCAGAGAGGGACAGTTCAATCAGCCCCAGCATTTT.

The chain couples TRBV27 to TRBJ1-2, with 7 nucleotides matching TRBD1. Trimming removed 4 bases from V and 0 bases from J; junction bases left unmatched: 14. This CDR3 is built from 18 residues. The germline V gene encodes CDR1 MNHEY and CDR2 SMNVEV (reference sequence). CDR3 sequence: CASSSTTWSGGTNYGYTF. Here the CDR3 DNA reads TGTGCCAGCAGTTCGACTACGTGGTCAGGGGGAACTAACTATGGCTACACCTTC.

The rearrangement joins TRBV7-8 to TRBJ1-2, with no clear D. V lost 5 bases to trimming and J lost 8 bases, with 9 bases between them. Germline V gene sequence: CDR1 SGHVS, CDR2 FQNEAQ. The CDR3 is made up of 11 amino acids. CDR3 sequence: CASSPGSGYTF. CDR3 nucleotide sequence: TGTGCCAGCAGCCCCGGGAGCGGCTACACCTTC.

The CDR3 DNA reads as TGCGCCAGCAGCCAGGAACCTGGAGCTAGAAGCTATGGCTACACCTTC. Translation: CASSQEPGARSYGYTF. The chain joins TRBV4-1 to TRBJ1-2, with D unclear. V dropped 3 bases and J dropped 4 bases, with 18 bases sitting between them. Germline lookup yields CDR1 MGHRA and CDR2 YSYEKL. This CDR3 has 16 amino acids.

This clone was observed a few times. The chain joins TRBV24-1 to TRBJ2-5; TRBD2 matches 12 bases. CDR1 is KGHDR and CDR2 is SFDVKD in the germline V gene. CDR3 length: 17 residues. With 4 bases clipped from V and 0 bases from J, the junction kept 5 bases outside the gene matches. DNA for the CDR3: TGTGCCACCAGTGACCGTACTAGCGGGGGGCACCAAGAGACCCAGTACTTC. This sequence encodes CATSDRTSGGHQETQYF.

The chain couples TRBV7-7 to TRBJ2-1, with 11 nucleotides matching TRBD2. V shed 4 bases and J 4 bases; nucleotides not matched to a gene: 3. The CDR3 totals 15 residues. Germline lookup yields CDR1 SSHAT and CDR2 FNYEAQ (reference sequence). CDR3 in amino acids: CASSSLAGGYNEQFF. The CDR3 DNA is TGTGCCAGCAGCTCTCTAGCGGGGGGATACAATGAGCAGTTCTTC. The variable domain in full, with the rest retrieved from reference TRBV7-7 and TRBJ2-1, is GAGVSQSPRYKVTKRGQDVTLRCDPISSHATLYWYQQALGQGPEFLTYFNYEAQPDKSGLPSDRFSAERPEGSISTLTIQRTEQRDSAMYRCASSSLAGGYNEQFFGPGTRLTVL.

J is TRBJ1-5 and V is TRBV19, with no clear D. Germline V gene sequence: CDR1 LNHDA, CDR2 SQIVND (reference sequence). The V gene lost 3 bases and the J gene lost 3 bases, with 15 bases spanning the gap. This CDR3 is 16 amino acids long. The CDR3 DNA reads as TGTGCCAGTAGTATCTTGCAGGTGGGTGCCAATCAGCCCCAGCATTTT. Amino acid sequence: CASSILQVGANQPQHF.

This clone appeared many times. The V and J genes are TRBV4-2 and TRBJ1-6, with 7 bases aligning to TRBD1. The V gene's germline CDR1 is LGHNA and CDR2 YNFKEQ. The CDR3 extends over 18 amino acids. With V trimmed by 1 base and J by 3 bases, 9 bases remained unmatched. The CDR3 DNA follows: TGTGCCAGCAGCCAAGGAAGGGCAGGGGGTCGCTATAATTCACCCCTCCACTTT. This gives the protein CASSQGRAGGRYNSPLHF.

As to this clone: Different DNA sequences within this sample yield the same CDR3. V gene TRBV19 combines with J gene TRBJ2-7; possibly TRBD1 for D (6 bases). Trimming left V 3 bases short and J 1 base short, with 10 bases between. Germline CDR1 and CDR2: LNHDA and SQIVND (reference sequence). The CDR3 length is 14 residues. CDR3 sequence reads: CASSISGESYEQYF. CDR3 in DNA: TGTGCCAGTAGTATCTCAGGGGAATCCTACGAGCAGTACTTC.

This clone was observed a handful of times. This chain joins TRBV7-2 and TRBJ1-2, with D unclear. Germline V gene sequence: CDR1 SGHTA, CDR2 FQGNSA. Trimming stripped 5 bases from V and 1 base from J, with 14 bases between. This CDR3 has 15 residues. The CDR3 nucleotides read TGTGCCAGCAGCCACCGGAGGGCGCATAACTATGGCTACACCTTC. It specifies CASSHRRAHNYGYTF.

The V call is TRBV28, the J call TRBJ2-2; tentatively, D is TRBD2 (6 bases). Trimming stripped 3 bases from V and 0 bases from J, with 8 bases between. The CDR3 runs to 15 residues. Germline lookup yields CDR1 MDHEN and CDR2 SYDVKM. The CDR3, as DNA: TGTGCCAGCAGTTTTAGCGGCCCGAACACCGGGGAGCTGTTTTTT. This codes for CASSFSGPNTGELFF.

The chain has TRBV7-8 and TRBJ1-6; TRBD1 matches at 9 bases. Germline CDR1 is SGHVS and CDR2 is FQNEAQ. V dropped 5 bases and J dropped 1; count of bases not matched to a gene: 6. The CDR3 is 17 amino acids. The CDR3 DNA reads TGTGCCAGCAGCGCGACAGGGGGTTGGTCCTATAATTCACCCCTCCACTTT. Amino acids: CASSATGGWSYNSPLHF.

The rearrangement links TRBV2 to TRBJ1-5; 9 nucleotides align to TRBD1. The J segment lost 5 bases and the V segment lost 6 bases, leaving 8 bases of the junction unmatched. Germline V CDR1 and CDR2: SNHLY, FYNNEI. There are 15 residues in the CDR3. The CDR3 DNA reads as TGTGCCAGCAGCGCGTCGGGACAGGGATATCAGCCCCAGCATTTT. Its translation: CASSASGQGYQPQHF.

The CDR3 sequence: CASSPAGYLNTGELFF. DNA for the CDR3: TGTGCCAGCAGCCCCGCAGGGTACCTCAACACCGGGGAGCTGTTTTTT. The chain couples TRBV7-6 to TRBJ2-2, with D perhaps matching TRBD1 (5 bases). In germline, CDR1 is SGHVS, CDR2 FNYEAQ. The CDR3 contains 16 residues. With 5 bases removed from V and 2 bases from J, the gap between germline ends came to 15 bases. Based on the CDR3 plus reference TRBV7-6 and TRBJ2-2, the full variable domain is GAGVSQSPRYKVTKRGQDVALRCDPISGHVSLYWYRQALGQGPEFLTYFNYEAQQDKSGLPNDRFSAERPEGSISTLTIQRTEQRDSAMYRCASSPAGYLNTGELFFGEGSRLTVL.

This chain uses TRBV19 with TRBJ1-5, with D unresolved. The ends were cut back, 3 bases at V and 0 bases at J, with 12 bases in the middle. The germline CDR1 and CDR2 sequences are LNHDA and SQIVND (reference sequence). The CDR3 runs to 16 residues. The CDR3 loop reads CASSILRKHSNQPQHF. As DNA, the CDR3 is TGTGCCAGTAGTATCCTGCGGAAACATAGCAATCAGCCCCAGCATTTT.

The chain employs TRBV5-1 and TRBJ2-6, with D hard to call. Germline V gene sequence: CDR1 SGHRS, CDR2 YFSETQ. This CDR3 comprises 16 residues. Trimming shortened V by 3 bases and J by 2 bases, and 12 bases separated the two germline ends. CDR3 nucleotide sequence: TGCGCCAGCAGCTCGAAGCAGGCTGCTGGGGCCAACGTCCTGACTTTC. This codes for CASSSKQAAGANVLTF.

This sequence joins TRBV6-2 or TRBV6-3 and TRBJ2-5, with 7 nucleotides matching TRBD1. CDR1 and CDR2 (germline): MNHEY, SVGEGT. J gave up 8 bases and V 6 bases, and 3 bases lay outside the gene matches. The CDR3 covers 11 residues. The CDR3 nucleotides read TGTGCCAGCAGCAGGGGGTATACCCAGTACTTC. Protein: CASSRGYTQYF.

The V call is TRBV7-9, the J call TRBJ2-1; 11 positions match TRBD2. V shed 5 bases, J shed 15 bases, and the junction held 9 bases outside the gene matches. CDR3 size: 13 residues. Germline CDR1 SEHNR, CDR2 FQNEAQ (reference sequence). Here the CDR3 reads CASSLRIAGGPFF. CDR3 in DNA: TGTGCCAGCAGCCTACGGATAGCGGGGGGGCCGTTCTTC.

The chain links TRBV24-1 to TRBJ1-1; tentative D call: TRBD1 (6 bases). Germline loops: CDR1 KGHDR, CDR2 SFDVKD. V shed 5 bases and J shed 1 base, with 10 bases lying between them. CDR3 size: 14 residues. This chain's CDR3 is CATSATGKNTEAFF. The CDR3 nucleotides read TGTGCCACCAGTGCGACAGGTAAGAACACTGAAGCTTTCTTT.

The V and J genes are TRBV27 and TRBJ2-4, with 8 bases aligning to TRBD1. Trimming at V came to 8 bases and at J to 9 bases, leaving 6 bases not matched to a gene. There are 12 residues in the CDR3. Germline V lookup: CDR1 MNHEY, CDR2 SMNVEV (reference sequence). CDR3 region: CASQDREAIQYF. CDR3 coding DNA: TGTGCCAGCCAGGACAGGGAGGCCATTCAGTACTTC.

V usage is TRBV3-1 (or the pseudogene TRBV3-2) and J usage is TRBJ2-5, with no clear D. V was clipped by 0 bases and J by 5 bases, with 4 bases between them. The germline CDR1 and CDR2 sequences are LGHDT and YNNKEL (reference sequence). The CDR3 sequence is 12 residues long. The CDR3 nucleotides are TGTGCCAGCAGCCAAGATCAGGAGACCCAGTACTTC. Its protein product is CASSQDQETQYF.

A single count supports this clone. The V call is TRBV2, the J call TRBJ2-3; D ambiguous. The germline V and J ends were trimmed by 11 bases and 3 bases, with 12 bases remaining between them. The CDR3 runs to 12 residues. Germline V CDR1 and CDR2: SNHLY, FYNNEI. CDR3 residues: CAVRKETDTQYF. The CDR3 DNA follows: TGTGCCGTCCGCAAGGAGACAGATACGCAGTATTTT.

This rearrangement joins TRBV5-1 to TRBJ1-3, with TRBD1 identical over 7 bases. The CDR3 contains 15 residues. The V segment lost 7 bases and the J segment 0 bases; nucleotides outside the gene matches: 7. Germline V gene lookup returns CDR1 SGHRS and CDR2 YFSETQ. The CDR3 sequence: CASHSGTASGNTIYF. In DNA, the CDR3 is TGCGCCAGCCATTCCGGGACAGCCTCTGGAAACACCATATATTTT.

The chain recombines TRBV3-1 (or the pseudogene TRBV3-2) with TRBJ2-3; maybe TRBD1 (6 bases). The ends were cut back, 1 base at V and 5 bases at J, with 10 bases in the middle. Per germline, CDR1 LGHDT and CDR2 YNNKEL (reference sequence). This CDR3 is built from 14 residues. Here the CDR3 reads CASSQGAGVDTQYF. The DNA of the CDR3 is TGTGCCAGCAGCCAAGGTGCAGGGGTAGATACGCAGTATTTT.

The chain recombines TRBV9 with TRBJ2-5; a possible D gene is TRBD2 (7 bases). Looked up from germline, CDR1 is SGDLS and CDR2 is YYNGEE. Trimming stripped 2 bases from V and 5 bases from J, with 16 bases between. CDR3 length: 15 amino acids. CDR3 nucleotides: TGTGCCAGCAGCGTCCGGGGAGGGGGAGACGAGACCCAGTACTTC. Protein sequence: CASSVRGGGDETQYF.

V and J are TRBV7-9 and TRBJ2-1; tentatively, D is TRBD1 (5 bases). The germline CDR1 and CDR2 sequences are SEHNR and FQNEAQ (reference sequence). Trimming cost V 5 bases and J 5 bases, with 10 bases left between them. The CDR3 sequence is 13 residues long. For the CDR3, the DNA is TGTGCCAGCAGCCCATTAGGGGACAATGAGCAGTTCTTC. As protein: CASSPLGDNEQFF.

The chain joins TRBV11-2 to TRBJ1-3; D is perhaps TRBD1 (5 bases). CDR3 length: 14 residues. CDR1 is SGHAT and CDR2 is FQNNGV in the germline V gene. V was clipped by 1 base and J by 5 bases, with 9 bases between them. The CDR3 DNA follows: TGTGCCAGCAGCTTAGGGACATCGAGAAACACCATATATTTT. Its protein product is CASSLGTSRNTIYF.

This clone was seen a single time. The identical CDR3 is also encoded by other nucleotide sequences in the sample. The genes are TRBV2 and TRBJ2-7, with D maybe TRBD1 (6 bases). The germline gives CDR1 SNHLY, CDR2 FYNNEI. The CDR3 totals 14 residues. Deletions cut 1 base from V and 1 base from J, with 8 bases between. CDR3 region: CASSEDRVSYEQYF. CDR3 bases: TGTGCCAGCAGTGAAGACAGGGTTTCCTACGAGCAGTACTTC. Based on the CDR3 plus reference TRBV2 and TRBJ2-7, the full variable domain is EPEVTQTPSHQVTQMGQEVILRCVPISNHLYFYWYRQILGQKVEFLVSFYNNEISEKSEIFDDQFSVERPDGSNFTLKIRSTKLEDSAMYFCASSEDRVSYEQYFGPGTRLTVT.

The V call is TRBV7-2, the J call TRBJ2-5; D perhaps matches TRBD2 (6 bases). The CDR3 loop spans 13 amino acids. Trimming stripped 5 bases from V and 3 bases from J, with 10 bases between. CDR1 is SGHTA, CDR2 FQGNSA, per germline. The CDR3 DNA reads TGTGCCAGCAGCATATGGAGGGAAGAGACCCAGTACTTC. It is translated as CASSIWREETQYF. Drawing the rest from reference TRBV7-2 and TRBJ2-5, the complete variable domain is GAGVSQSPSNKVTEKGKDVELRCDPISGHTALYWYRQSLGQGLEFLIYFQGNSAPDKSGLPSDRFSAERTGGSVSTLTIQRTQQEDSAVYLCASSIWREETQYFGPGTRLLVL.

CDR3 DNA sequence: TGCGCCAGCAGCTGGGACAGGGGTAAATACAATGAGCAGTTCTTC. This sequence encodes CASSWDRGKYNEQFF. The rearrangement joins TRBV5-1 to TRBJ2-1; 10 bases map to TRBD1. Germline V gives CDR1 SGHRS, CDR2 YFSETQ. The CDR3 consists of 15 residues. The trim removed 3 bases at V and 4 bases at J, leaving 4 bases unmatched.